This T cell receptor (beta chain) was captured by sequencing in a study of sequential checkpoint blockade in melanoma. J gave up 1 base and V 4 bases, and 9 bases lay outside the gene matches. This CDR3 is 17 amino acids long. Germline lookup yields CDR1 SGHDN and CDR2 FVKESK. The treatment denotes: randomized to nivolumab then ipilimumab (arm A) or the reverse (arm B). TCRdb keeps only in-frame clones here, not all; method: immunoSEQ multiplex PCR. The table records roughly 3,700 clones, 20% to 25% of them present only once. The TCR sequence derives from a human donor with melanoma. The sequenced sample was tumor tissue (inferred from file names), obtained from a patient given nivolumab and ipilimumab in sequence. The rearrangement joins TRBV14 to TRBJ1-1, with 10 positions matching TRBD1. This CDR3 reads CASSRRDRGGWNTEAFF. CDR3 nucleotides: TGTGCCAGCAGCCGCCGGGACAGGGGAGGGTGGAACACTGAAGCTTTCTTT.